This entry describes one T cell receptor (beta chain). Its target is not known. The length of the CDR3 is 14 residues. Trimming removed 7 bases from V and 14 bases from J, with 21 bases in between. Germline loops: CDR1 LNHDA, CDR2 SQIVND (reference sequence). TCRdb processed the reads anew with MiXCR; each CDR3 protein has one entry. The repertoire consists of approximately 600,000 distinct CDR3 sequences, with under 45% occurring once and the leading ten covering 48%. This specimen comes from a study of T cell repertoires in cytomegalovirus infection. Study information: Peptides in the study included HLA-C-restricted and HLA-B-restricted CMV epitopes. It can be stated that public TCR beta signatures indicated CMV infection as well as a matching HLA type. Whole-study findings and limits: Pooled public TCR beta family frequency picked out CMV carriers with the relevant HLA. What dominated the ex vivo response were HLA-C-restricted CMV-specific TCR beta clonotypes.

The gene calls are TRBV19 and TRBJ1-6; tentatively, D is TRBD1 (5 bases). The sequencing used cultured PBMCs, collected from culture after CMV antigen stimulation. The receptor was isolated from a human donor in good health (CMV status not recorded). Some clones in this sample may be carry-over from other donors' samples. CDR3 DNA: TGTGCCAGTAAAGATCCGGGACTCGGAGTATCCCTCCACTTT. Residues: CASKDPGLGVSLHF.